The next 5 T cell receptor beta chains were all read from a single sample in a study of blood T cell repertoires in COVID-19. Profiled with immunoSEQ multiplex PCR; TCRdb holds only in-frame clones, not every one. This table holds fewer than 120,000 clones, roughly 87% found once. Sequenced sample: peripheral blood. Source of these receptors: a human donor in a cohort sampled during active COVID-19.

The V gene is TRBV30, the J gene TRBJ1-4, with TRBD1 as a possible D gene (5 bases). Trimming left V 7 bases short and J 1 base short, with 7 bases between. This CDR3 region has 12 residues. CDR1 is GTSNPN, CDR2 SVGIG, per germline (reference sequence). The CDR3 here is CASTGTNEKLFF. In DNA, the CDR3 is TGTGCCTCTACAGGAACTAATGAAAAACTGTTTTTT.

The CDR3 sequence is CASSEQQGYGYTF. CDR3 nucleotides: TGTGCCAGCAGTGAGCAACAGGGTTATGGCTACACCTTC. The gene calls are TRBV6-4 and TRBJ1-2; a weak D match, TRBD1 (6 bases). The CDR3 is 13 amino acids. Germline V lookup: CDR1 MRHNA, CDR2 SNTAGT. V was cut by 3 bases and J by 5 bases, with 10 bases left in between.

Note on this clone: One end of the junction varies from germline; a read error may be responsible. This chain connects TRBV19 to TRBJ2-7, with TRBD2 matching over 8 bases. Germline V gives CDR1 LNHDA, CDR2 SQIVND (reference sequence). This CDR3 has 14 residues. CDR3 coding DNA: TGTGCCAGTAGTAGGGGCGGGGGGCAGTACGCGCAGTACTTC. This sequence encodes CASSRGGGQYAQYF.

V usage is TRBV6-5 and J usage is TRBJ1-6; 7 bases map to TRBD1. This CDR3 spans 14 amino acids. V lost 8 bases, J lost 7 bases, and 8 bases stayed unmatched. Germline V gene data show CDR1 as MNHEY and CDR2 as SVGAGI. The CDR3 bases are TGTGCCAGCTGGGGACAGCTAAGAAATTCACCCCTCCACTTT. Translation gives CASWGQLRNSPLHF.

The chain has TRBV9 and TRBJ2-6, with a weak D call TRBD2 (6 bases). CDR3 length: 18 amino acids. Germline loops: CDR1 SGDLS, CDR2 YYNGEE. V was trimmed by 0 bases and J by 0 bases, leaving 13 bases between them. DNA for the CDR3: TGTGCCAGCAGCGTAGAGGAGGGGTTCCGCTCTGGGGCCAACGTCCTGACTTTC. This sequence encodes CASSVEEGFRSGANVLTF.